Following are 27 T cell receptor beta chains from one sample sequenced in a study of cytomegalovirus exposure and HLA in healthy donors. Primers included in the PCR were 60 Vbeta and 13 Jbeta primers. Sequencing used immunoSEQ multiplex PCR; TCRdb keeps in-frame clones, though not all of them. The sample holds under 150,000 clones; approximately 80% are singletons and the top ten take 3.5% to 5.5%. The specimen sequenced was PBMCs. These receptors came from a woman between 40 and 55 years old in good health and CMV-seropositive.

This clone came up once. The genes are TRBV28 and TRBJ1-3; D unclear. Trimming removed 6 bases at V and 4 bases at J, with 13 bases between. The CDR3 covers 14 residues. Germline loops: CDR1 MDHEN, CDR2 SYDVKM. The DNA of the CDR3 is TGTGCCAGCAGCCCACCGAGAGCCGGAAACACCATATATTTT. Its translation is CASSPPRAGNTIYF. The variable domain in full, with the rest retrieved from reference TRBV28 and TRBJ1-3, is DVKVTQSSRYLVKRTGEKVFLECVQDMDHENMFWYRQDPGLGLRLIYFSYDVKMKEKGDIPEGYSVSREKKERFSLILESASTNQTSMYLCASSPPRAGNTIYFGEGSWLTVV.

This clone occurred once. The chain employs TRBV5-8 and TRBJ2-3; the match to TRBD2 covers 9 bases. Germline CDR1 reads SGHTS; CDR2 reads YDEGEE. Trimming cost V 0 bases and J 2 bases; bases outside gene matches: 13. This CDR3 region has 19 residues. This chain's CDR3 is CASSLVAGGPFRTTDTQYF. For the CDR3, the DNA is TGTGCCAGCAGCTTGGTTGCGGGGGGGCCCTTCCGTACCACAGATACGCAGTATTTT.

A few counts support this clone. DNA for the CDR3: TGTGCCAGCAAACCGGGACAGGCGAACACTGAAGCTTTCTTT. Translating it yields CASKPGQANTEAFF. V gene TRBV7-3 combines with J gene TRBJ1-1; 8 positions agree with TRBD1. CDR3 length equals 14 residues. V lost 7 bases, J lost 1 base, and 5 bases stayed unmatched. CDR1 is SGHTA, CDR2 FQGTGA, per germline.

This chain joins TRBV5-8 and TRBJ2-5; D remains ambiguous. The CDR3 has 14 amino acids. Trimming shortened V by 1 base and J by 5 bases, and 12 bases separated the two germline ends. Germline V CDR1 and CDR2: SGHTS, YDEGEE. The CDR3 spells CASSLWSAEETQYF. In DNA, the CDR3 is TGTGCCAGCAGCTTGTGGAGCGCGGAGGAGACCCAGTACTTC.

J is TRBJ1-2 and V is TRBV19, with D possibly TRBD1 on 5 matching bases. Germline V gene sequence: CDR1 LNHDA, CDR2 SQIVND (reference sequence). This CDR3 is 14 amino acids long. Trimming removed 0 bases at V and 2 bases at J, with 7 bases between. CDR3 loop: CASSIDRQNYGYTF. For the CDR3, the DNA is TGTGCCAGTAGTATAGATCGACAGAACTATGGCTACACCTTC.

The chain links TRBV9 to TRBJ2-2; D ambiguous. Germline V lookup: CDR1 SGDLS, CDR2 YYNGEE. The germline V and J ends were trimmed by 2 bases and 1 base, with 3 bases remaining between them. The CDR3 covers 13 residues. CDR3 residues: CASSVGNTGELFF. CDR3 in DNA: TGTGCCAGCAGCGTCGGGAACACCGGGGAGCTGTTTTTT.

This rearrangement joins TRBV4-1 to TRBJ1-2; D perhaps matches TRBD1 (6 bases). V was shortened by 0 bases and J by 9 bases, with 17 bases between the two germline ends. Looked up from germline, CDR1 is MGHRA and CDR2 is YSYEKL. The CDR3 runs to 15 residues. The CDR3 here is CASSQEGGAPISYTF. The CDR3 DNA reads as TGCGCCAGCAGCCAAGAAGGGGGGGCCCCTATTAGCTACACCTTC.

This clone was picked up one time. A read error may account for a junction end that differs from germline. V is TRBV7-7 and J is TRBJ2-5; 7 nucleotides line up with TRBD1. Germline V CDR1 and CDR2: SSHAT, FNYEAQ (reference sequence). The CDR3 runs to 13 residues. The CDR3: CASSRGQAETQYF. The CDR3 DNA reads TGTGCTAGCAGCCGAGGACAGGCTGAGACCCAGTACTTC. Based on the CDR3 plus reference TRBV7-7 and TRBJ2-5, the full variable domain is GAGVSQSPRYKVTKRGQDVTLRCDPISSHATLYWYQQALGQGPEFLTYFNYEAQPDKSGLPSDRFSAERPEGSISTLTIQRTEQRDSAMYRCASSRGQAETQYFGPGTRLLVL.

V usage is TRBV19 and J usage is TRBJ2-3; 11 bases align to TRBD2. Germline CDR1 reads LNHDA; CDR2 reads SQIVND (reference sequence). J gave up 4 bases and V 9 bases, and 12 bases lay outside the gene matches. The CDR3 has 16 amino acids. CDR3 sequence reads: CASSGYTSGGSDTQYF. CDR3 bases: TGTGCCAGCTCAGGCTATACTAGCGGGGGCTCAGATACGCAGTATTTT.

The gene calls are TRBV4-3 and TRBJ1-2; tentative D call: TRBD1 (5 bases). This CDR3 region has 15 residues. V lost 1 base to trimming and J lost 0 bases, with 9 bases between them. The germline V gene encodes CDR1 LGHNA and CDR2 YSLEER. CDR3 sequence: CASSQAMGPNYGYTF. For the CDR3, the DNA is TGCGCCAGCAGCCAAGCGATGGGGCCTAACTATGGCTACACCTTC.

The chain employs TRBV28 and TRBJ1-4, with TRBD1 as a possible D gene (5 bases). This CDR3 spans 13 amino acids. The germline V gene encodes CDR1 MDHEN and CDR2 SYDVKM. Trimming cost V 7 bases and J 2 bases, with 8 bases left between them. CDR3 in amino acids: CASTKGTNEKLFF. The CDR3 bases are TGTGCCAGCACGAAGGGGACTAATGAAAAACTGTTTTTT.

V and J are TRBV23-1 and TRBJ1-1; D perhaps matches TRBD1 (5 bases). TRBV23-1 is an open reading frame, and its role is uncertain. Deletions cut 1 base from V and 5 bases from J, with 23 bases between. This CDR3 is built from 18 residues. The CDR3 bases are TGCGCCAGCAGTCAATTCAGTCCCACAGGACCGGGGGAAACTGAAGCTTTCTTT. It specifies CASSQFSPTGPGETEAFF.

J is TRBJ2-2 and V is TRBV2; 8 nucleotides match TRBD1. With V trimmed by 4 bases and J by 4 bases, 5 bases remained unmatched. Germline CDR1 SNHLY, CDR2 FYNNEI. The CDR3 runs 15 residues. The CDR3 sequence: CASSGGRGLTGELFF. CDR3 DNA: TGTGCCAGCAGTGGTGGCAGGGGGCTCACCGGGGAGCTGTTTTTT.

CDR3 region: CASKASGFNTDTQYF. The CDR3 coding sequence is TGTGCCAGCAAAGCTAGCGGGTTTAACACAGATACGCAGTATTTT. V is TRBV28 and J is TRBJ2-3; 8 nucleotides line up with TRBD2. V was clipped by 7 bases and J by 2 bases; unmatched bases: 8. This CDR3 comprises 15 residues. Germline CDR1 and CDR2: MDHEN and SYDVKM.

This chain joins TRBV19 and TRBJ2-1, with D perhaps matching TRBD2 (5 bases). V lost 1 base and J lost 2, with 9 bases in between. The germline V gene encodes CDR1 LNHDA and CDR2 SQIVND (reference sequence). CDR3 size: 15 residues. The CDR3 DNA follows: TGTGCCAGTAGTATAGGAGGGCTAGCCTACAATGAGCAGTTCTTC. This encodes CASSIGGLAYNEQFF. Combining the CDR3 with reference TRBV19 and TRBJ2-1 gives the whole variable domain DGGITQSPKYLFRKEGQNVTLSCEQNLNHDAMYWYRQDPGQGLRLIYYSQIVNDFQKGDIAEGYSVSREKKESFPLTVTSAQKNPTAFYLCASSIGGLAYNEQFFGPGTRLTVL.

The gene calls are TRBV5-6 and TRBJ1-5, with a tentative D call TRBD1 (5 bases). V was clipped by 0 bases and J by 0 bases, with 7 bases between them. The CDR3 runs to 15 residues. Per the germline V gene, CDR1 is SGHDT and CDR2 is YYEEEE. The CDR3 DNA follows: TGTGCCAGCAGCTTGGGACAGAATAGCAATCAGCCCCAGCATTTT. This gives the protein CASSLGQNSNQPQHF.

This clone showed up just once. J is TRBJ2-7 and V is TRBV7-6, with D perhaps matching TRBD1 (5 bases). Trimming removed 4 bases at V and 2 bases at J, with 9 bases between. CDR3 size: 13 residues. Per the germline V gene, CDR1 is SGHVS and CDR2 is FNYEAQ. The DNA of the CDR3 is TGTGCCAGCAGCTCCAGGGTACCCTACGAGCAGTACTTC. This codes for CASSSRVPYEQYF. Supplemented by reference TRBV7-6 and TRBJ2-7, the full variable domain reads GAGVSQSPRYKVTKRGQDVALRCDPISGHVSLYWYRQALGQGPEFLTYFNYEAQQDKSGLPNDRFSAERPEGSISTLTIQRTEQRDSAMYRCASSSRVPYEQYFGPGTRLTVT.

J is TRBJ1-5 and V is TRBV9; D is ambiguous. The germline gives CDR1 SGDLS, CDR2 YYNGEE. CDR3 length: 15 amino acids. V dropped 0 bases and J dropped 3 bases, with 10 bases sitting between them. Here the CDR3 reads CASSVAGDANQPQHF. The DNA for the CDR3 is TGTGCCAGCAGCGTAGCGGGTGACGCCAATCAGCCCCAGCATTTT. Filled out from reference TRBV9 and TRBJ1-5, the complete variable domain reads DSGVTQTPKHLITATGQRVTLRCSPRSGDLSVYWYQQSLDQGLQFLIQYYNGEERAKGNILERFSAQQFPDLHSELNLSSLELGDSALYFCASSVAGDANQPQHFGDGTRLSIL.

V and J are TRBV29-1 and TRBJ2-7; 7 bases fit TRBD1. With V trimmed by 4 bases and J by 5 bases, 11 bases remained unmatched. The CDR3 loop spans 14 amino acids. Germline V CDR1 and CDR2: SQVTM, ANQGSEA. In nucleotides, the CDR3 is TGCAGCGTTGTAGAGGGGACAGTGAAAGACGAGCAGTACTTC. Its protein is CSVVEGTVKDEQYF.

The rearrangement links TRBV4-2 to TRBJ1-3, with D maybe TRBD1 (6 bases). V dropped 0 bases and J dropped 1 base, with 10 bases sitting between them. The CDR3 has 16 residues. Germline V gene sequence: CDR1 LGHNA, CDR2 YNFKEQ. CDR3 in amino acids: CASSQDRGASGNTIYF. DNA of the CDR3: TGTGCCAGCAGCCAAGATCGGGGGGCGTCTGGAAACACCATATATTTT.

The genes are TRBV15 and TRBJ2-3; possibly TRBD1 for D (6 bases). Between the trimmed V and J ends, which lost 2 bases and 3 bases, there was a span of 15 bases. CDR3 length equals 16 residues. Germline CDR1 reads LNHNV; CDR2 reads YYDKDF (reference sequence). The CDR3 is CATSRLPGVETDTQYF. The CDR3 DNA follows: TGTGCCACCAGCAGACTACCAGGGGTAGAAACAGATACGCAGTATTTT.

The rearrangement joins TRBV4-2 to TRBJ1-2, with 10 bases fitting TRBD1. V lost 1 base, J lost 5 bases, and 1 base stayed unmatched. Germline lookup yields CDR1 LGHNA and CDR2 YNFKEQ. The CDR3 is 14 amino acids. The CDR3 region has the DNA TGTGCCAGCAGCCAAGGGACAGGGGGATATGGCTACACCTTC. It encodes CASSQGTGGYGYTF.

V gene TRBV27 combines with J gene TRBJ2-1; D perhaps matches TRBD1 (6 bases). V shed 2 bases and J shed 16 bases, with 12 bases lying between them. CDR1 and CDR2 (germline): MNHEY, SMNVEV (reference sequence). The CDR3 sequence is 11 residues long. The CDR3 region is CASSLKDSEFF. In nucleotides, the CDR3 is TGTGCCAGCAGTTTAAAGGACAGTGAATTCTTC.

The chain recombines TRBV4-3 with TRBJ2-3, with D unresolved. Looked up from germline, CDR1 is LGHNA and CDR2 is YSLEER. Deletions cut 0 bases from V and 2 bases from J, with 3 bases between. The CDR3 has 13 amino acids. The CDR3 nucleotides are TGCGCCAGCAGCCAAGAACACACAGATACGCAGTATTTT. The encoded protein is CASSQEHTDTQYF.

This clone has only a few counts. V is TRBV4-3 and J is TRBJ2-2; D might be TRBD2 (5 bases). The germline CDR1 and CDR2 sequences are LGHNA and YSLEER. Trimming shortened V by 4 bases and J by 4 bases, and 13 bases separated the two germline ends. This CDR3 contains 15 residues. The CDR3, as DNA: TGCGCCAGCAGCCCGAACTACGGGGTCACCGGGGAGCTGTTTTTT. Its protein is CASSPNYGVTGELFF.

The gene calls are TRBV4-2 and TRBJ2-3; 10 bases line up with TRBD2. The germline V gene encodes CDR1 LGHNA and CDR2 YNFKEQ. The CDR3 runs 15 residues. Losses at the gene ends were 7 bases for V and 5 bases for J; bases not matched to a gene: 9. For the CDR3, the DNA is TGTGCCAGCAACGAAGCGGGGGGGCAGAAAGATACGCAGTATTTT. Residues: CASNEAGGQKDTQYF.

The chain has TRBV28 and TRBJ1-5, with no clear D. Germline values: CDR1 MDHEN, CDR2 SYDVKM. This CDR3 is 16 amino acids long. V was shortened by 3 bases and J by 4 bases, with 16 bases between the two germline ends. The CDR3 is CASSLAESSKNQPQHF. In DNA form, the CDR3 reads TGTGCCAGCAGTTTGGCGGAAAGCAGTAAGAATCAGCCCCAGCATTTT.